The clone carrying this TCR beta chain turned up a few times. Antigen: not known. These data are taken from a study of blood T cells in healthy people across ages. Findings and limits, study-wide: Donor CMV status, an unknown factor, possibly confounded changes in expanded clonotypes. Higher diversity, along with more naive CD4+ cells, distinguished long-lived donors from aged donors.

The length of the CDR3 is 16 residues. Unmatched junction bases numbered 14, after V lost 5 bases and J lost 9 bases. Germline-derived CDR1 and CDR2 are MDHEN and SYDVKM. Combining a sample-barcoded 5' primer with a J-beta primer mix, a second PCR ran for 7 to 11 cycles. One entry per CDR3 protein results from TCRdb running MiXCR on the 5' RACE reads. Of some 1.7 million distinct CDR3 sequences in the sample, about 30% are singletons; the top ten hold less than 9.5%. This chain links TRBV28 with TRBJ1-2; TRBD1 matches 11 bases. The sample taken for sequencing was blood. This receptor was taken from a woman in her twenties or thirties in good health. The CDR3 here is CASSGLPGQGVERYTF. CDR3 nucleotide sequence: TGTGCCAGCAGTGGATTACCGGGACAGGGGGTGGAGCGCTACACCTTC.